The entry that follows covers one TCR beta chain sequence. At one end the junction does not follow the germline gene, possibly because of a read error. These data belong to a study of regulatory dendritic cells for organ transplantation. Sequencing was performed with immunoSEQ multiplex PCR; in TCRdb, only in-frame clones are kept and a portion is missing. The sample holds about 38,000 clones; 80% to 95% are singletons and the top ten take around 0.12%. Input material: naive CD8+ T cells from blood. Regarding subset: CD45RA+ naive T cells. The sequence came from a human donor in good health.

This CDR3 reads CASSPTGPGNTIYF. The CDR3 nucleotides read TGTGCTAGCAGCCCAACAGGGCCTGGAAACACCATATATTTT. J is TRBJ1-3 and V is TRBV7-7; D is possibly TRBD1 (6 bases). Germline V lookup: CDR1 SSHAT, CDR2 FNYEAQ (reference sequence). The CDR3 has 14 amino acids. Together with reference TRBV7-7 and TRBJ1-3, the CDR3 gives the full variable domain: GAGVSQSPRYKVTKRGQDVTLRCDPISSHATLYWYQQALGQGPEFLTYFNYEAQPDKSGLPSDRFSAERPEGSISTLTIQRTEQRDSAMYRCASSPTGPGNTIYFGEGSWLTVV.